Listed below are T cell receptor beta chains from one sample, sequenced in a study of CD8+ T cells in alopecia areata. Data came from immunoSEQ multiplex PCR; TCRdb stores just in-frame clones and leaves some out. The sample comprises around 300,000 clones, around 64% of which are singletons, and roughly 0.88% rests with the top ten. Sequencing used CD4+ T cells sorted from blood, obtained at roughly week 52, from a patient treated with tofacitinib. These receptor sequences come from a human donor with alopecia areata. Both conserved end residues are trimmed from each CDR3. Each record gives: CDR3 protein, V gene, J gene.

CDR3: ASSEYTHGYT
V: TRBV25-1
J: TRBJ1-2

CDR3: ASSLRGEQY
V: TRBV27
J: TRBJ2-7

CDR3: ASSQVGGATGELF
V: TRBV4-1
J: TRBJ2-2

CDR3: ASSLAGRGRQTQY
V: TRBV7-2
J: TRBJ2-5

CDR3: ASSNSGGTYNEQF
V: TRBV5-1
J: TRBJ2-1

CDR3: ASSRGTSTYEQY
V: TRBV7-2
J: TRBJ2-7

CDR3: ASSRQGAVSPLH
V: TRBV7-2
J: TRBJ1-6

CDR3: AISGQPPSGANVLT
V: TRBV10-3
J: TRBJ2-6

CDR3: ASSLASLNTEAF
V: TRBV5-1
J: TRBJ1-1

CDR3: ASSELGSGGARETQY
V: TRBV25-1
J: TRBJ2-5

CDR3: AWSGDRARLNTEAF
V: TRBV30
J: TRBJ1-1

CDR3: ASSFDGGYNSPLH
V: TRBV5-6
J: TRBJ1-6

CDR3: SVAQGYEQY
V: TRBV29-1
J: TRBJ2-7

CDR3: ASSSLSGLAGVRNEQF
V: TRBV7-9
J: TRBJ2-1

CDR3: ASSLWGVETDTQY
V: TRBV27
J: TRBJ2-3

CDR3: ASSLGSYNEQF
V: TRBV7-3
J: TRBJ2-1

CDR3: ASSLSLGETQY
V: TRBV7-2
J: TRBJ2-5

CDR3: ASSPLLAENNEQF
V: TRBV18
J: TRBJ2-1

CDR3: ASSYSGTGGLNEQF
V: TRBV6-5
J: TRBJ2-1

CDR3: ASSDYEQY
V: TRBV2
J: .

CDR3: ASSTGRIPYEQY
V: TRBV5-1
J: TRBJ2-7

CDR3: AGTAGVMNTEAF
V: TRBV2
J: TRBJ1-1

CDR3: SVEEGYTEAF
V: TRBV29-1
J: TRBJ1-1

CDR3: ASSRTGYGYT
V: TRBV9
J: TRBJ1-2

CDR3: ASSFPTRQETQY
V: TRBV5-4
J: TRBJ2-5

CDR3: AWGQGATNEKLF
V: TRBV30
J: TRBJ1-4

CDR3: ASSLNVATYEQY
V: TRBV5-7
J: TRBJ2-7

CDR3: ASSLQGQETQY
V: TRBV5-1
J: TRBJ2-5

CDR3: ATSRGHLGQPQH
V: TRBV15
J: TRBJ1-5

CDR3: ASSLAGRVVDEQY
V: TRBV7-9
J: TRBJ2-7

CDR3: ASSRGRVNEQY
V: TRBV4-3
J: TRBJ2-7

CDR3: ASSFGASYEQY
V: TRBV6-5
J: TRBJ2-7

CDR3: ASRPAWGTGGLEQY
V: TRBV27
J: TRBJ2-7

CDR3: AWSSLRGTEAF
V: TRBV30
J: TRBJ1-1

CDR3: AWSAWSSGGSRDEQY
V: TRBV30
J: TRBJ2-7

CDR3: ASSEALNYNEQF
V: TRBV2
J: TRBJ2-1

CDR3: ASSFGRTGAF
V: TRBV5-6
J: TRBJ1-1

CDR3: SVVGTQETQY
V: TRBV29-1
J: TRBJ2-5

CDR3: ASSQGPHTEAF
V: TRBV5-4
J: TRBJ1-1

CDR3: ASSPGLANTGELF
V: TRBV11-2
J: TRBJ2-2

CDR3: SVQGVAKNIQY
V: TRBV29-1
J: TRBJ2-4

CDR3: ASSVVGEGETQY
V: TRBV9
J: TRBJ2-5

CDR3: ASSHKETGELF
V: TRBV4-2
J: TRBJ2-2

CDR3: AWRAPGTGGLNTEAF
V: TRBV30
J: TRBJ1-1